Presented here are 4 T cell receptor beta chains from one specimen sequenced in a study of shared clonotypes between healthy human individuals. Only in-frame clones appear in the TCRdb table, and some are missing; sequencing was by immunoSEQ multiplex PCR. The sample has roughly 2.1 million clones; just over 90% are singletons. CD8 cells classed as naive were CD45RO-negative and positively selected for CCR7, excluding terminally differentiated effector memory CD45RA+ cells. Material for sequencing was naive CD8+ T cells from PBMCs. These receptor sequences come from a man aged 18 to 30 in good health. Some clones in this sample may be carry-over from other donors' samples.

The chain employs TRBV5-4 and TRBJ1-5; D uncertain. This CDR3 contains 12 residues. V was cut by 7 bases and J by 2 bases, with 7 bases left in between. Germline CDR1 and CDR2: SGHNT and YYREEE (reference sequence). CDR3 region: CASGERNQPQHF. CDR3 DNA: TGTGCCAGCGGTGAGCGCAATCAGCCCCAGCATTTT.

This chain uses TRBV27 with TRBJ2-7, with 9 bases matching TRBD1. The CDR3 is 14 residues long. Germline-derived CDR1 and CDR2 are MNHEY and SMNVEV (reference sequence). Germline trimming cut 4 bases from V and 2 bases from J; bases unmatched to any gene: 3. The CDR3 DNA reads TGTGCCAGCAGTTGGACAGGGGCCGCCTACGAGCAGTACTTC. This translates into CASSWTGAAYEQYF.

The genes are TRBV13 and TRBJ2-1; 8 bases fit TRBD2. Trimming cost V 5 bases and J 4 bases; bases outside gene matches: 13. Germline V lookup: CDR1 PRHDT, CDR2 FYEKMQ (reference sequence). CDR3 length: 17 amino acids. CDR3 in amino acids: CASSQRGLAGRYNEQFF. The DNA of the CDR3 is TGTGCCAGCAGCCAGAGGGGCCTAGCGGGTAGGTACAATGAGCAGTTCTTC.

This clone was found once. This chain uses TRBV5-1 with TRBJ2-5; D tentatively reads TRBD1 or TRBD2 (5 bases each). Trimming took off 4 bases at V and 7 bases at J, with 11 bases between the two ends. The CDR3 is made up of 12 amino acids. The V gene's germline CDR1 is SGHRS and CDR2 YFSETQ. The CDR3 loop reads CASSPRGATQYF. In nucleotides, the CDR3 is TGCGCCAGCAGCCCCCGAGGGGCGACCCAGTACTTC. Filled out from reference TRBV5-1 and TRBJ2-5, the complete variable domain reads KAGVTQTPRYLIKTRGQQVTLSCSPISGHRSVSWYQQTPGQGLQFLFEYFSETQRNKGNFPGRFSGRQFSNSRSEMNVSTLELGDSALYLCASSPRGATQYFGPGTRLLVL.